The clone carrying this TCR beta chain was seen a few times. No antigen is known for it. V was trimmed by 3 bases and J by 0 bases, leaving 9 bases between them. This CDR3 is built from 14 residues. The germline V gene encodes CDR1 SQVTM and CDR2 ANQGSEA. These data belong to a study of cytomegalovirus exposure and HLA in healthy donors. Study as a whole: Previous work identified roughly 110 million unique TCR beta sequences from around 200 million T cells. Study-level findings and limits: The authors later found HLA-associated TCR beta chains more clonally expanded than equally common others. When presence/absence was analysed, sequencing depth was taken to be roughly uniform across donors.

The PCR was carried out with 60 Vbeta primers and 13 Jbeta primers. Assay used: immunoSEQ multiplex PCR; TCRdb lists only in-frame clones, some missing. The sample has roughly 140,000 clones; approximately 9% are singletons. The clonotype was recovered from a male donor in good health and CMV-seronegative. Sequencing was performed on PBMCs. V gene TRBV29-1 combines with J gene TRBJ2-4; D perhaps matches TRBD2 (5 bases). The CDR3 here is CSVEGDLAKNIQYF. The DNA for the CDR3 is TGCAGCGTTGAGGGAGACTTAGCCAAAAACATTCAGTACTTC.